The 18 T cell receptor beta chains reported below all come from one sample, sequenced in a study of T cells in Graves' hyperthyroidism and ophthalmopathy (dated by TCRdb to the late 2010s). Library method: multiplex PCR. Reads for this sample came from an Illumina HiSeq 2000. The TCR beta CDR3 regions were amplified from the RNA transcripts. A first-round RT-PCR of the TCR CDR3 used the HTBI primer set with the Qiagen OneStep RT-PCR kit. The raw public reads went through TCRdb reprocessing: fastp at Q25, MiXCR clone calling, in-frame beta chains kept. Here each entry gathers all rows of one CDR3 protein and keeps the most common genes and DNA. Within this sample are a few hundred thousand distinct CDR3 sequences, with over 45% of them counted one time only. Together, the top ten hold about 45% of the sample. Sequenced: peripheral blood or thyroid tissue (not recorded which). Receptors originate from an adult woman with Graves' disease, either hyperthyroidism or ophthalmopathy (not recorded which).

This clonotype was seen at least ten times. The chain is built from TRBV24-1 and TRBJ2-7; 7 positions match TRBD1. Germline V lookup: CDR1 KGHDR, CDR2 SFDVKD. The V gene end was trimmed by 7 bases and the J gene end by 3 bases; junction bases not matched to a gene: 5. The CDR3 has 13 residues. The CDR3 loop is CATRTTGFYEQYF. The CDR3 region has the DNA TGTGCCACCAGGACGACAGGGTTCTACGAGCAGTACTTC.

This clonotype was observed at least ten times. This sequence joins TRBV7-2 and TRBJ2-7; TRBD2 aligns across 7 bases. After removal of 5 bases from V and 1 base from J, the junction contained 5 bases not matched to a gene. CDR3 length equals 14 residues. CDR1 is SGHTA and CDR2 is FQGNSA in the germline V gene. The CDR3 here is CASSVLAQSYEQYF. DNA for the CDR3: TGTGCCAGCAGCGTACTAGCGCAATCCTACGAGCAGTACTTC. The whole variable domain, remainder taken from reference TRBV7-2 and TRBJ2-7, is GAGVSQSPSNKVTEKGKDVELRCDPISGHTALYWYRQSLGQGLEFLIYFQGNSAPDKSGLPSDRFSAERTGGSVSTLTIQRTQQEDSAVYLCASSVLAQSYEQYFGPGTRLTVT.

This clonotype has just a few counts. The rearrangement links TRBV29-1 to TRBJ1-2, with 8 bases identical to TRBD1. The CDR3 is 14 residues long. Germline V gene lookup returns CDR1 SQVTM and CDR2 ANQGSEA. V lost 7 bases, J lost 5 bases, and 12 bases stayed unmatched. In nucleotides, the CDR3 is TGCAGCGCTTCAGGCGCGGGACAGGCTTATGGCTACACCTTC. This codes for CSASGAGQAYGYTF.

This clonotype was seen ten or more times. This chain links TRBV7-4 with TRBJ2-7; perhaps D is TRBD1 or TRBD2 (5 bases each). V lost 7 bases, J lost 3 bases, and 10 bases lay in between. CDR1 is SGHVT and CDR2 is SQSDAQ in the germline V gene. The length of the CDR3 is 12 residues. The CDR3 nucleotides read TGTGCCAGCACCCATGGGGGCTACGAGCAGTACTTC. Amino acid sequence: CASTHGGYEQYF.

This chain connects TRBV20-1 to TRBJ2-5; TRBD2 matches 7 bases. V trimming: 3 bases; J trimming: 6 bases; junction bases outside the gene matches: 13. Germline-derived CDR1 and CDR2 are DFQATT and SNEGSKA (reference sequence). The CDR3 has 15 residues. The CDR3 bases are TGCAGTGCTAGGGCACCGAAGGGAGCGGGGAAGACCCAGTACTTC. Its translation: CSARAPKGAGKTQYF.

A single count supports this clonotype. The chain combines TRBV5-1 with TRBJ1-6; D uncertain. The V and J ends lost 0 bases and 9 bases respectively, with 13 bases between them. Germline assignment: CDR1 SGHRS and CDR2 YFSETQ. The CDR3 totals 15 residues. The CDR3 sequence: CASSLDPRSVSPLHF. The CDR3 nucleotides are TGCGCCAGCAGCTTGGACCCGCGGTCGGTTTCACCCCTCCACTTT.

This clonotype has ten or more counts. A read error may account for a junction end that differs from germline. The chain carries TRBV7-7 and TRBJ2-5; D unclear. The germline V gene has CDR1 SSHAT and CDR2 FNYEAQ (reference sequence). This CDR3 is 13 amino acids long. CDR3 DNA: TGTGCTAGCAGCTTATATGCCGAAGAGACCCAGTACTTC. It translates to CASSLYAEETQYF.

This chain's CDR3 is CSVGVGTDMSTEAFF. CDR3 DNA: TGCAGCGTTGGTGTCGGGACAGACATGAGCACTGAAGCTTTCTTT. This chain links TRBV29-1 with TRBJ1-1, with 7 bases identical to TRBD1. The germline gives CDR1 SQVTM, CDR2 ANQGSEA. The CDR3 contains 15 residues. The V and J ends lost 4 bases and 4 bases, in that order; junction bases with no gene match: 12.

Of note for this clonotype: A junction boundary mismatches the germline segment, possibly from a read error. This chain uses TRBV2 with TRBJ1-5, with D possibly TRBD1 on 5 matching bases. The CDR3 is 12 amino acids. Germline V gives CDR1 SNHLY, CDR2 FYNNEI. In DNA, the CDR3 is TGTGCCATCAGTGGGGGGTTACAGCCCCAGCATTTT. It yields the protein CAISGGLQPQHF.

This clonotype was seen many times. The chain recombines TRBV20-1 with TRBJ1-4; D is perhaps TRBD1 (6 bases). Trimming took 2 bases from V and 7 from J, leaving 11 bases between them. This CDR3 is built from 13 residues. In germline, CDR1 is DFQATT, CDR2 SNEGSKA (reference sequence). The DNA for the CDR3 is TGCAGTGCTAGACAGGGGACGAGTGAAAAACTGTTTTTT. The encoded protein is CSARQGTSEKLFF.

CDR3 loop: CASSLGVANTGELFF. The CDR3 nucleotides are TGTGCCAGCAGCTTAGGTGTAGCGAACACCGGGGAGCTGTTTTTT. V usage is TRBV11-3 and J usage is TRBJ2-2, with no clear D. Germline V lookup: CDR1 SGHNT, CDR2 YENEEA. V was cut by 1 base and J by 0 bases, with 6 bases left in between. The CDR3 consists of 15 residues.

The sample holds many counts of this clonotype. This sequence joins TRBV15 and TRBJ1-2, with no clear D. The CDR3 runs to 14 residues. The germline V gene encodes CDR1 LNHNV and CDR2 YYDKDF (reference sequence). The V end lost 0 bases, the J end lost 7 bases, and 12 bases lay between the germline ends. The CDR3: CATSRDRSDFGYTF. CDR3 coding DNA: TGTGCCACCAGCAGAGATCGATCCGATTTTGGCTACACCTTC.

This clonotype has a count of ten or more. The chain is built from TRBV10-3 and TRBJ2-7; TRBD1 is a possible D gene (6 bases). The CDR3 loop spans 15 amino acids. V was trimmed by 7 bases and J by 4 bases, leaving 20 bases between them. The germline V gene encodes CDR1 ENHRY and CDR2 SYGVKD. The chain's CDR3 is CAITSSRGHNYEQYF. The CDR3 DNA follows: TGTGCCATCACCTCCAGCAGGGGCCATAATTACGAGCAGTACTTC.

In this sample, this clonotype turned up many times. The CDR3 coding sequence is TGCAGCGCTGGGGGCAGGGGGCGAGAGGCTTTCTTT. Protein product: CSAGGRGREAFF. This rearrangement joins TRBV29-1 to TRBJ1-1; 8 bases align to TRBD1. CDR1 is SQVTM, CDR2 ANQGSEA, per germline. The J segment lost 11 bases and the V segment lost 7 bases, leaving 12 bases of the junction unmatched. The CDR3 loop spans 12 amino acids.

This clonotype was detected only once. The rearrangement joins TRBV20-1 to TRBJ1-4; 10 bases align to TRBD1. This CDR3 has 15 amino acids. Germline lookup yields CDR1 DFQATT and CDR2 SNEGSKA (reference sequence). V trimming: 1 base; J trimming: 5 bases; junction bases outside the gene matches: 4. The CDR3 region is CSARAPDRGNEKLFF. DNA of the CDR3: TGCAGTGCTAGAGCGCCGGACAGGGGGAATGAAAAACTGTTTTTT.

This clonotype appeared many times. The rearrangement uses TRBV9 and TRBJ1-5, with TRBD1 matching over 8 bases. The germline gives CDR1 SGDLS, CDR2 YYNGEE. The trim removed 5 bases at V and 7 bases at J, leaving 11 bases unmatched. The CDR3 runs 15 residues. CDR3 protein: CASSSGQGHWQPQHF. The CDR3 DNA reads TGTGCCAGCAGTAGCGGACAGGGCCACTGGCAGCCCCAGCATTTT.

This clonotype was seen a handful of times. The rearrangement joins TRBV28 to TRBJ1-2; no reliable D call. CDR1 is MDHEN, CDR2 SYDVKM, per germline. The CDR3 contains 12 residues. The germline V and J ends were trimmed by 6 bases and 4 bases, with 9 bases remaining between them. As DNA, the CDR3 is TGTGCCAGCAGCGGGAAACCCTATGGCTACACCTTC. Translating gives CASSGKPYGYTF.

J is TRBJ1-1 and V is TRBV19; 7 bases align to TRBD1. CDR1 is LNHDA, CDR2 SQIVND, per germline (reference sequence). The trim removed 3 bases at V and 5 bases at J, leaving 12 bases unmatched. The CDR3 is 16 amino acids. The CDR3 protein is CASSMGVTGRLTEAFF. The CDR3 DNA is TGTGCCAGTAGTATGGGGGTGACAGGGCGGTTAACTGAAGCTTTCTTT.